This T cell receptor (beta chain) stems from a study of CD8 T cells in cerebrospinal fluid in Alzheimer's disease. Study summary: Clonal expansion of CSF T cells was measured with plate-based and droplet-based single-cell sequencing.

Study-level findings and limits: The largest CSF clone was proportionally bigger in mild cognitive impairment or Alzheimer's disease than controls.

This CDR3 spans 12 amino acids. The germline CDR1 and CDR2 sequences are MDHEN and SYDVKM. In terms of frequency, this clonotype is large (0.1 to 1%). The antigen is unknown. Profiling of CSF cells used 10X single-cell V(D)J plus 5' expression. Reanalyzing the 10x single-cell sequencing reads, TCRdb keeps one entry per CDR3 protein, without DNA. The sample totals about 1,500 distinct CDR3 sequences; its top ten clones hold about 6.1%. What was sequenced was cerebrospinal fluid. The clonotype was recovered from a human donor in good health. V usage is TRBV28 and J usage is TRBJ2-5. CDR3 amino acids: CASSSETGTQYF. Drawing the rest from reference TRBV28 and TRBJ2-5, the complete variable domain is DVKVTQSSRYLVKRTGEKVFLECVQDMDHENMFWYRQDPGLGLRLIYFSYDVKMKEKGDIPEGYSVSREKKERFSLILESASTNQTSMYLCASSSETGTQYFGPGTRLLVL.